A single sample gave rise to the 31 T cell receptor beta chains below, sequenced in a study of early T cells in non-severe SARS-CoV-2 infection. TCRdb called the 5' RACE reads again in MiXCR, with one record for every CDR3 protein. This sample has fewer than 40,000 distinct CDR3 sequences, with roughly 5.2% found just once. Material: whole blood. The receptors come from an adult who was a healthcare worker with PCR-confirmed SARS-CoV-2 infection or an uninfected control (not recorded which).

The J gene is TRBJ2-2, the V gene TRBV30; D possibly uses TRBD1 or TRBD2 (6 bases each). V gave up 0 bases and J gave up 7 bases, with 12 bases separating them. This CDR3 comprises 14 residues. CDR1 and CDR2 (germline): GTSNPN, SVGIG (reference sequence). The DNA for the CDR3 is TGTGCCTGGAGTGTAGGGGGGCTTGGCGGGGAGCTGTTTTTT. It yields the protein CAWSVGGLGGELFF. Drawing the rest from reference TRBV30 and TRBJ2-2, the complete variable domain is SQTIHQWPATLVQPVGSPLSLECTVEGTSNPNLYWYRQAAGRGLQLLFYSVGIGQISSEVPQNLSASRPQDRQFILSSKKLLLSDSGFYLCAWSVGGLGGELFFGEGSRLTVL.

This clonotype came up many times. The chain employs TRBV6-4 and TRBJ2-2; D perhaps matches TRBD1 (6 bases). Looked up from germline, CDR1 is MRHNA and CDR2 is SNTAGT. The CDR3 has 15 residues. V was trimmed by 0 bases and J by 3 bases, leaving 8 bases between them. CDR3 bases: TGTGCCAGCAGTGACTCCGAGGGGGACACCGGGGAGCTGTTTTTT. Its protein product is CASSDSEGDTGELFF.

In this sample, this clonotype turned up a few times. The rearrangement joins TRBV3-1 to TRBJ1-1; maybe TRBD1 (5 bases). Trimming cost V 0 bases and J 0 bases, with 14 bases left between them. This CDR3 comprises 17 residues. Germline V CDR1 and CDR2: LGHDT, YNNKEL (reference sequence). CDR3 nucleotides: TGTGCCAGCAGCCAAGAGGCAGGGAAGGGGCTGAACACTGAAGCTTTCTTT. Protein product: CASSQEAGKGLNTEAFF.

This clonotype has a count of ten or more. The chain joins TRBV20-1 to TRBJ1-1; TRBD1 matches at 7 bases. Trimming took 5 bases from V and 0 from J; bases not matched to a gene: 3. CDR3 length: 13 amino acids. In germline, CDR1 is DFQATT, CDR2 SNEGSKA (reference sequence). CDR3 coding DNA: TGCAGTGCTTCCGGGACAGTGAACACTGAAGCTTTCTTT. This encodes CSASGTVNTEAFF.

This clonotype was found many times. The genes are TRBV4-2 and TRBJ2-1; possibly TRBD2 for D (5 bases). Trimming took 3 bases from V and 0 from J, leaving 18 bases between them. Germline CDR1 LGHNA, CDR2 YNFKEQ. The CDR3 consists of 18 residues. The CDR3 nucleotides read TGTGCCAGCAGCCAGGCCCCTCTTAGCGCCAGCTCCTACAATGAGCAGTTCTTC. Protein product: CASSQAPLSASSYNEQFF.

Points on this clonotype: A clone one base away is much larger, so this may be a read error. The V and J genes are TRBV11-2 and TRBJ2-7, with D perhaps being TRBD1 or TRBD2 (5 bases each). This CDR3 has 16 amino acids. Germline lookup yields CDR1 SGHAT and CDR2 FQNNGV. Trimming removed 1 base at V and 2 bases at J, with 15 bases between. CDR3 sequence (DNA): TGTGCCAGCAGCTTAGGGGCCGGGACGGTGACCTACGAGCAGTACTTC. This codes for CASSLGAGTVTYEQYF.

Many counts were recorded for this clonotype. The chain links TRBV5-1 to TRBJ2-2; tentatively, D is TRBD1 (6 bases). The germline V gene encodes CDR1 SGHRS and CDR2 YFSETQ. V lost 2 bases and J 4 bases, leaving 9 bases between the germline ends. The CDR3 length is 14 residues. Here the CDR3 reads CASSFLDSTGELFF. The CDR3 DNA reads as TGCGCCAGCAGCTTCTTGGACAGCACCGGGGAGCTGTTTTTT.

This clonotype was seen repeatedly, ten times or more. The V gene is TRBV4-3, the J gene TRBJ1-1; weak D call: TRBD1 (5 bases). Germline lookup yields CDR1 LGHNA and CDR2 YSLEER. Deletions cut 1 base from V and 4 bases from J, with 22 bases between. The CDR3 runs 18 residues. The CDR3 here is CASSQGGRGGLPLTEAFF. The DNA of the CDR3 is TGCGCCAGCAGCCAAGGGGGCCGGGGTGGGCTACCCCTCACTGAAGCTTTCTTT.

A few counts support this clonotype. The chain joins TRBV11-2 to TRBJ1-1, with 9 positions matching TRBD1. Germline CDR1 is SGHAT and CDR2 is FQNNGV. With V trimmed by 2 bases and J by 7 bases, 11 bases remained unmatched. This CDR3 comprises 16 residues. The CDR3 region is CASSLHQTGGRSEAFF. The CDR3 coding sequence is TGTGCCAGCAGCTTACATCAGACAGGGGGTAGAAGTGAAGCTTTCTTT.

V usage is TRBV7-6 and J usage is TRBJ2-5, with a possible D match to TRBD2 (5 bases). The CDR3 runs to 11 residues. Germline V CDR1 and CDR2: SGHVS, FNYEAQ. V lost 2 bases, J lost 10 bases, and 8 bases lay in between. The CDR3: CASSLLEDQYF. As DNA, the CDR3 is TGTGCCAGCAGCTTATTGGAGGACCAGTACTTC. The full variable domain, completed using reference TRBV7-6 and TRBJ2-5, is GAGVSQSPRYKVTKRGQDVALRCDPISGHVSLYWYRQALGQGPEFLTYFNYEAQQDKSGLPNDRFSAERPEGSISTLTIQRTEQRDSAMYRCASSLLEDQYFGPGTRLLVL.

This clonotype was counted only a few times. The V gene is TRBV3-1, the J gene TRBJ2-1; 10 bases fit TRBD1. The CDR3 has 16 amino acids. CDR1 and CDR2 (germline): LGHDT, YNNKEL (reference sequence). V lost 3 bases, J lost 3 bases, and 5 bases stayed unmatched. In nucleotides, the CDR3 is TGTGCCAGCAGCCACTCTCGGACAGGGGGCTACAATGAGCAGTTCTTC. As protein: CASSHSRTGGYNEQFF.

The chain carries TRBV4-1 and TRBJ2-5; TRBD2 matches at 9 bases. The CDR3 has 15 residues. After removal of 1 base from V and 7 bases from J, the junction contained 7 bases not matched to a gene. Germline-derived CDR1 and CDR2 are MGHRA and YSYEKL. For the CDR3, the DNA is TGCGCCAGCAGCCAAGGGGCTAGCGGGGAGGGGACCCAGTACTTC. Protein sequence: CASSQGASGEGTQYF.

This clonotype was detected many times. The CDR3 DNA sequence: TGTGCCAGCAGCTTAGCGACAGGGGGCAGCAATCAGCCCCAGCATTTT. This translates into CASSLATGGSNQPQHF. V usage is TRBV7-2 and J usage is TRBJ1-5; 10 nucleotides agree with TRBD1. J was trimmed by 1 base and V by 0 bases; bases with no gene match: 0. CDR1 is SGHTA, CDR2 FQGNSA, per germline. CDR3 size: 16 residues.

This clonotype has ten or more counts. This sequence joins TRBV20-1 and TRBJ2-7; 13 bases map to TRBD2. The germline V gene encodes CDR1 DFQATT and CDR2 SNEGSKA (reference sequence). V shed 6 bases and J 2 bases; nucleotides not matched to a gene: 7. CDR3 size: 15 residues. The CDR3 DNA follows: TGCAGTGCCCTGGCTGGGACTAGCGGGGCCTACGAGCAGTACTTC. This encodes CSALAGTSGAYEQYF.

CDR3 nucleotides: TGTGCCAGCAGCTTACATCCAGGGGGAAGAACCGGGGAGCTGTTTTTT. This codes for CASSLHPGGRTGELFF. The chain uses TRBV11-2 and TRBJ2-2; 7 bases align to TRBD1. The germline V gene encodes CDR1 SGHAT and CDR2 FQNNGV. The ends lost 2 bases at V and 5 bases at J; junction bases unmatched: 8. This CDR3 comprises 16 residues.

There are many counts of this clonotype. This chain's CDR3 is CSVGRGFAGELFF. In DNA, the CDR3 is TGCAGCGTTGGTAGGGGGTTTGCCGGGGAGCTGTTTTTT. The genes are TRBV29-1 and TRBJ2-2; D perhaps matches TRBD1 (6 bases). CDR1 is SQVTM, CDR2 ANQGSEA, per germline. V was shortened by 4 bases and J by 6 bases, with 12 bases between the two germline ends. The CDR3 has 13 residues.

This clonotype showed up many times. V is TRBV7-2 and J is TRBJ2-1, with TRBD2 matching over 11 bases. V shed 4 bases, J shed 4 bases, and the junction held 9 bases outside the gene matches. This CDR3 is 17 amino acids long. The germline CDR1 and CDR2 sequences are SGHTA and FQGNSA. DNA for the CDR3: TGTGCCAGCAGCTCCCCGTCCGGGACTAGCGGTTACAATGAGCAGTTCTTC. This gives the protein CASSSPSGTSGYNEQFF. Full variable domain (outside the CDR3, taken from reference TRBV7-2 and TRBJ2-1): GAGVSQSPSNKVTEKGKDVELRCDPISGHTALYWYRQSLGQGLEFLIYFQGNSAPDKSGLPSDRFSAERTGGSVSTLTIQRTQQEDSAVYLCASSSPSGTSGYNEQFFGPGTRLTVL.

This clonotype came up a few times. The chain has TRBV20-1 and TRBJ2-1; 8 bases fit TRBD2. The CDR3 runs to 16 residues. V trimming: 1 base; J trimming: 0 bases; junction bases outside the gene matches: 5. The germline gives CDR1 DFQATT, CDR2 SNEGSKA (reference sequence). The DNA for the CDR3 is TGCAGTGCTAGAGCGGGGGGGCCTAGCTCCTACAATGAGCAGTTCTTC. Protein: CSARAGGPSSYNEQFF.

This clonotype was seen ten or more times. The V call is TRBV7-2, the J call TRBJ2-6; D remains unclear. The CDR3 has 16 residues. Germline V gene data show CDR1 as SGHTA and CDR2 as FQGNSA. Trimming removed 7 bases at V and 0 bases at J, with 13 bases between. CDR3 nucleotide sequence: TGTGCCAGCATCCCACGTTTGTCCTCTGGGGCCAACGTCCTGACTTTC. This translates into CASIPRLSSGANVLTF.

The genes are TRBV5-1 and TRBJ1-6; D possibly corresponds to TRBD1 (5 bases). Germline CDR1 and CDR2: SGHRS and YFSETQ. The CDR3 is 16 residues long. V dropped 4 bases and J dropped 6 bases, with 17 bases sitting between them. CDR3 protein: CASSLLGVEFNSPLHF. The CDR3 DNA sequence: TGCGCCAGCAGCCTGTTGGGGGTTGAGTTTAATTCACCCCTCCACTTT.

This clonotype was detected only a few times. This sequence joins TRBV6-1 and TRBJ1-2; 9 bases fit TRBD1. Germline V gene lookup returns CDR1 MNHNS and CDR2 SASEGT. V lost 6 bases and J lost 3; bases outside the gene matches: 14. CDR3 length equals 17 residues. The CDR3 here is CASSLRRGTGSDYGYTF. CDR3 nucleotide sequence: TGTGCCAGCAGCCTCCGGAGGGGGACAGGGAGCGACTATGGCTACACCTTC.

This clonotype was counted ten times or more. Germline is not matched at one junction end, which may reflect a read error. The CDR3 DNA sequence: TGTGCTAGCAGCTTAGCGCCCTTTTTACCGGGACTAGATACCGGGGAGCTGTTTTTT. Amino acid sequence: CASSLAPFLPGLDTGELFF. The chain employs TRBV7-7 and TRBJ2-2; 8 bases are a match to TRBD2. Per the germline V gene, CDR1 is SSHAT and CDR2 is FNYEAQ (reference sequence). The CDR3 runs 19 residues.

This clonotype was counted at least ten times. The V call is TRBV28, the J call TRBJ2-5, with D possibly being TRBD2 (5 bases). Germline V gene data show CDR1 as MDHEN and CDR2 as SYDVKM. The CDR3 runs to 13 residues. Trimming left V 2 bases short and J 2 bases short, with 6 bases between. CDR3: CASSLVAQETQYF. The CDR3 DNA sequence: TGTGCCAGCAGTTTAGTAGCGCAAGAGACCCAGTACTTC.

This clonotype showed up many times. The V call is TRBV30, the J call TRBJ1-1; no reliable D call. Germline V gene data show CDR1 as GTSNPN and CDR2 as SVGIG (reference sequence). Trimming took 2 bases from V and 5 from J, leaving 12 bases between them. The CDR3 has 13 amino acids. The chain's CDR3 is CAWSPTAGTEAFF. The CDR3 nucleotides are TGTGCCTGGAGTCCAACAGCGGGGACTGAAGCTTTCTTT.

In its sample, this clonotype was seen many times. The chain employs TRBV18 and TRBJ2-3; D is possibly TRBD2 (6 bases). Per germline, CDR1 KGHSH and CDR2 LQKENI. The CDR3 contains 16 residues. Trimming cost V 1 base and J 1 base, with 12 bases left between them. CDR3 DNA: TGTGCCAGCTCACCACGGGGAGGACCTGGCACAGATACGCAGTATTTT. Translating gives CASSPRGGPGTDTQYF.

This clonotype was found many times. V usage is TRBV12-3 or TRBV12-4 and J usage is TRBJ2-6; the D is unclear. This CDR3 contains 14 residues. The V end lost 3 bases, the J end lost 0 bases, and 3 bases lay between the germline ends. The CDR3 region is CASSFDSGANVLTF. CDR3 nucleotide sequence: TGTGCCAGCAGTTTCGACTCTGGGGCCAACGTCCTGACTTTC.

This clonotype was seen at least ten times. This chain connects TRBV29-1 to TRBJ2-5; no clear D gene. The CDR3 contains 10 residues. Germline CDR1 is SQVTM and CDR2 is ANQGSEA. V dropped 4 bases and J dropped 5 bases, with 5 bases sitting between them. The CDR3 DNA is TGCAGCGTTGCCTGGGAGACCCAGTACTTC. Protein sequence: CSVAWETQYF.

This clonotype was seen ten or more times. The rearrangement links TRBV9 to TRBJ2-2; 7 nucleotides align to TRBD1. From germline, CDR1 is SGDLS and CDR2 YYNGEE. The CDR3 sequence is 15 residues long. With V trimmed by 4 bases and J by 6 bases, 9 bases remained unmatched. As DNA, the CDR3 is TGTGCCAGCAGCCCCCGACAGGGTGGGGCCGGGGAGCTGTTTTTT. As protein: CASSPRQGGAGELFF. The full variable domain, its missing parts supplied by reference TRBV9 and TRBJ2-2, is DSGVTQTPKHLITATGQRVTLRCSPRSGDLSVYWYQQSLDQGLQFLIQYYNGEERAKGNILERFSAQQFPDLHSELNLSSLELGDSALYFCASSPRQGGAGELFFGEGSRLTVL.

In regard to this clonotype: A much more abundant neighbour one base away suggests this may be a read error. This chain links TRBV12-3 or TRBV12-4 with TRBJ2-1; no definite D call. The CDR3 spans 13 residues. The CDR3 DNA reads as TGTGCCAGCAGGGGATCGGTCTACAATGGGCAGTTCTTC. Encoded protein: CASRGSVYNGQFF.

This clonotype has just a few counts. The genes are TRBV7-2 and TRBJ1-3; D uncertain. Germline values: CDR1 SGHTA, CDR2 FQGNSA. This CDR3 is built from 17 residues. Trimming took 3 bases from V and 0 from J, leaving 15 bases between them. Written as DNA, the CDR3 is TGTGCCAGCAGCTTTTTCCCGGACTCAAGCTCTGGAAACACCATATATTTT. As protein: CASSFFPDSSSGNTIYF. Drawing the rest from reference TRBV7-2 and TRBJ1-3, the complete variable domain is GAGVSQSPSNKVTEKGKDVELRCDPISGHTALYWYRQSLGQGLEFLIYFQGNSAPDKSGLPSDRFSAERTGGSVSTLTIQRTQQEDSAVYLCASSFFPDSSSGNTIYFGEGSWLTVV.

At least ten counts were recorded for this clonotype. The CDR3 sequence: CASSKQGRYGYTF. The CDR3 DNA follows: TGTGCCAGCAGTAAACAGGGACGCTATGGCTACACCTTC. This chain links TRBV27 with TRBJ1-2, with TRBD1 as a possible D gene (6 bases). The length of the CDR3 is 13 residues. Germline CDR1 and CDR2: MNHEY and SMNVEV (reference sequence). V was shortened by 5 bases and J by 4 bases, with 11 bases between the two germline ends.